The 28 T cell receptor beta chains below were found in one sample sequenced in a study of identical twins. TCRdb ran MiXCR on the 5' RACE reads and lists one entry per CDR3 protein. The sample includes 400,000 to 650,000 distinct CDR3 sequences, roughly 21% of them seen just once. Separately, the same data were catalogued under a study of T cells expressing NK-cell markers.

The sample was CD4+ T cells sorted from blood. Every receptor here comes from a woman younger than 35 in good health.

The chain uses TRBV10-3 and TRBJ2-1, with a possible D match to TRBD2 (5 bases). Germline CDR1 and CDR2: ENHRY and SYGVKD. The V end lost 0 bases, the J end lost 7 bases, and 13 bases lay between the germline ends. This CDR3 region has 15 residues. The DNA of the CDR3 is TGTGCCATCAGTGAGTCCGGCCTAGCTGGTAATGAGCAGTTCTTC. Protein product: CAISESGLAGNEQFF.

This chain links TRBV5-1 with TRBJ2-7; possibly TRBD2 for D (5 bases). This CDR3 spans 16 amino acids. V gave up 3 bases and J gave up 0 bases, with 16 bases separating them. Germline-derived CDR1 and CDR2 are SGHRS and YFSETQ. Here the CDR3 reads CASSWDGGHTSYEQYF. In DNA form, the CDR3 reads TGCGCCAGCAGCTGGGATGGCGGGCATACCTCCTACGAGCAGTACTTC.

The genes are TRBV30 and TRBJ1-5; maybe TRBD1 (5 bases). In germline, CDR1 is GTSNPN, CDR2 SVGIG (reference sequence). V dropped 5 bases and J dropped 0 bases, with 8 bases sitting between them. The CDR3 contains 13 residues. The CDR3 DNA follows: TGTGCCTGGGCAGACAGTAGCAATCAGCCCCAGCATTTT. It is translated as CAWADSSNQPQHF.

The rearrangement joins TRBV9 to TRBJ2-7, with 9 positions matching TRBD2. V shed 0 bases, J shed 0 bases, and the junction held 4 bases outside the gene matches. This CDR3 spans 16 amino acids. CDR1 and CDR2 from the germline V gene are SGDLS and YYNGEE. The chain's CDR3 is CASSVGLADTSYEQYF. CDR3 nucleotide sequence: TGTGCCAGCAGCGTAGGACTAGCGGATACCTCCTACGAGCAGTACTTC.

The chain carries TRBV6-2 or TRBV6-3 and TRBJ1-2; no clear D gene. Germline V gives CDR1 MNHEY, CDR2 SVGEGT. Trimming removed 6 bases from V and 3 bases from J, with 8 bases in between. This CDR3 region has 12 residues. The CDR3 DNA reads TGTGCCAGCAGCCTTTCACACTATGGCTACACCTTC. This encodes CASSLSHYGYTF.

J is TRBJ2-3 and V is TRBV5-1; D possibly matches TRBD1 or TRBD2 (5 bases each). This CDR3 has 14 residues. The V end lost 3 bases, the J end lost 1 base, and 9 bases lay between the germline ends. CDR1 SGHRS and CDR2 YFSETQ come from the germline V gene. The CDR3 nucleotides are TGCGCCAGCAGCTCGGGACCGGGCACAGATACGCAGTATTTT. Translation: CASSSGPGTDTQYF.

The V and J genes are TRBV6-5 and TRBJ2-7; D gene ambiguous. Trimming removed 2 bases at V and 0 bases at J, with 11 bases between. CDR1 and CDR2 (germline): MNHEY, SVGAGI. The CDR3 has 15 residues. For the CDR3, the DNA is TGTGCCAGCAGTTACCTCGCAGAAAGCTCCTACGAGCAGTACTTC. Protein: CASSYLAESSYEQYF.

The chain links TRBV5-1 to TRBJ2-1; 7 bases map to TRBD2. Germline CDR1 reads SGHRS; CDR2 reads YFSETQ. Germline trimming cut 4 bases from V and 0 bases from J; bases unmatched to any gene: 7. The CDR3 is 16 residues long. The CDR3 spells CASSVPRGSSYNEQFF. The CDR3 DNA is TGCGCCAGCAGCGTCCCGCGGGGGAGCTCCTACAATGAGCAGTTCTTC. The full variable domain, its missing parts supplied by reference TRBV5-1 and TRBJ2-1, is KAGVTQTPRYLIKTRGQQVTLSCSPISGHRSVSWYQQTPGQGLQFLFEYFSETQRNKGNFPGRFSGRQFSNSRSEMNVSTLELGDSALYLCASSVPRGSSYNEQFFGPGTRLTVL.

A single count supports this clonotype. The rearrangement links TRBV9 to TRBJ2-7; 8 bases align to TRBD2. Per the germline V gene, CDR1 is SGDLS and CDR2 is YYNGEE. Trimming at V came to 0 bases and at J to 3 bases, leaving 5 bases not matched to a gene. The CDR3 spans 15 residues. The CDR3 sequence is CASSVEPAGDYEQYF. In nucleotides, the CDR3 is TGTGCCAGCAGCGTAGAGCCAGCGGGAGACTACGAGCAGTACTTC.

The rearrangement joins TRBV20-1 to TRBJ2-1; D ambiguous. This CDR3 spans 11 amino acids. V shed 2 bases and J shed 8 bases, with 7 bases lying between them. The V gene's germline CDR1 is DFQATT and CDR2 SNEGSKA (reference sequence). The CDR3, as DNA: TGCAGTGCTAGATGGTTTCATGAGCAGTTCTTC. Amino acid sequence: CSARWFHEQFF.

The rearrangement links TRBV3-1 to TRBJ2-4; D remains unclear. CDR3 length: 15 amino acids. The V end was cut by 1 base, the J end by 2 bases, with 9 bases between. Germline values: CDR1 LGHDT, CDR2 YNNKEL (reference sequence). CDR3 DNA sequence: TGTGCCAGCAGCCAAGTTTTGCGGACCAAAAACATTCAGTACTTC. Translated, it gives CASSQVLRTKNIQYF.

This clonotype was seen more than once but under ten times. The chain couples TRBV5-4 to TRBJ2-2, with 8 positions matching TRBD1. In germline, CDR1 is SGHNT, CDR2 YYREEE (reference sequence). The CDR3 is 13 amino acids. The junction had 2 bases not matched to a gene; V was cut back by 4 bases and J by 6 bases. In DNA form, the CDR3 reads TGTGCCAGCAGCCTACAGGGGGCCGGGGAGCTGTTTTTT. Its translation is CASSLQGAGELFF. Supplemented by reference TRBV5-4 and TRBJ2-2, the full variable domain reads ETGVTQSPTHLIKTRGQQVTLRCSSQSGHNTVSWYQQALGQGPQFIFQYYREEENGRGNFPPRFSGLQFPNYSSELNVNALELDDSALYLCASSLQGAGELFFGEGSRLTVL.

This clonotype was detected ten times or more. This sequence joins TRBV5-1 and TRBJ2-5, with D hard to call. V was clipped by 3 bases and J by 5 bases, with 14 bases between them. The germline gives CDR1 SGHRS, CDR2 YFSETQ. This CDR3 has 14 amino acids. The CDR3 DNA reads as TGCGCCAGCAGCTCTTCCTTGTTACTGGAGACCCAGTACTTC. Residues: CASSSSLLLETQYF. Full variable domain (outside the CDR3, taken from reference TRBV5-1 and TRBJ2-5): KAGVTQTPRYLIKTRGQQVTLSCSPISGHRSVSWYQQTPGQGLQFLFEYFSETQRNKGNFPGRFSGRQFSNSRSEMNVSTLELGDSALYLCASSSSLLLETQYFGPGTRLLVL.

This chain links TRBV9 with TRBJ1-5; D is perhaps TRBD1 (6 bases). This CDR3 is built from 15 residues. Trimming shortened V by 3 bases and J by 0 bases, and 10 bases separated the two germline ends. Germline CDR1 and CDR2: SGDLS and YYNGEE. The CDR3, as DNA: TGTGCCAGCAGCGCGACAGGCGATAGCAATCAGCCCCAGCATTTT. Protein sequence: CASSATGDSNQPQHF.

The chain is built from TRBV30 and TRBJ2-1, with a tentative D call TRBD2 (6 bases). The CDR3 spans 15 residues. V lost 2 bases to trimming and J lost 7 bases, with 18 bases between them. Germline-derived CDR1 and CDR2 are GTSNPN and SVGIG (reference sequence). DNA of the CDR3: TGTGCCTGGAGTACCTATAGCGGAGGGAGAAATGAGCAGTTCTTC. Translation gives CAWSTYSGGRNEQFF.

The sample holds a few counts of this clonotype. The V call is TRBV11-2, the J call TRBJ1-2, with D uncertain. Per the germline V gene, CDR1 is SGHAT and CDR2 is FQNNGV. The CDR3 extends over 14 amino acids. The germline V and J ends were trimmed by 1 base and 3 bases, with 9 bases remaining between them. CDR3 bases: TGTGCCAGCAGCTTAGTCCTTAGGGACTATGGCTACACCTTC. Its translation is CASSLVLRDYGYTF.

CDR3 region: CASSYSFGAEAFF. Here the CDR3 DNA reads TGTGCCAGCAGTTACTCATTCGGCGCTGAAGCTTTCTTT. The chain couples TRBV6-6 to TRBJ1-1; D gene unclear. The CDR3 length is 13 residues. The germline gives CDR1 MNHNY, CDR2 SVGAGI (reference sequence). V was trimmed by 0 bases and J by 6 bases, leaving 8 bases between them.

This clonotype was found a few times. The chain carries TRBV15 and TRBJ2-1, with D uncertain. The CDR3 has 15 amino acids. V dropped 4 bases and J dropped 1 base, with 11 bases sitting between them. Germline V gene sequence: CDR1 LNHNV, CDR2 YYDKDF (reference sequence). The CDR3 sequence: CATSKDALSYNEQFF. CDR3 DNA: TGTGCCACCAGCAAGGACGCTCTTTCCTACAATGAGCAGTTCTTC. Full variable domain (rest looked up from reference TRBV15 and TRBJ2-1): DAMVIQNPRYQVTQFGKPVTLSCSQTLNHNVMYWYQQKSSQAPKLLFHYYDKDFNNEADTPDNFQSRRPNTSFCFLDIRSPGLGDTAMYLCATSKDALSYNEQFFGPGTRLTVL.

This clonotype came up a few times. The V gene is TRBV12-5, the J gene TRBJ2-2; 7 nucleotides line up with TRBD1. The CDR3 has 14 amino acids. The V and J ends lost 6 bases and 6 bases, in that order; junction bases with no gene match: 7. Germline lookup yields CDR1 LGHNT and CDR2 FRNRAP. CDR3 region: CASGPDRPAGELFF. The DNA of the CDR3 is TGTGCTAGTGGCCCGGACAGGCCAGCCGGGGAGCTGTTTTTT.

There are a few counts of this clonotype. The conserved phenylalanine or tryptophan is not found at the CDR3 terminus, so this likely reflects a read error. The DNA is left out, because the CDR3 cannot be placed on it with certainty; the CDR3 is given as TCRdb lists it. The V call is TRBV12-3 or TRBV12-4, the J call TRBJ2-3; no DNA check was done on the table's D call, TRBD2. The CDR3 spans 9 residues, counting both ends. This chain's CDR3 is CASSLREGG.

The table lists this clonotype with many counts. The chain uses TRBV12-3 or TRBV12-4 and TRBJ2-2; unclear D gene. The germline V and J ends were trimmed by 0 bases and 4 bases, with 6 bases remaining between them. The CDR3 consists of 14 residues. The CDR3: CASSLAQSTGELFF. CDR3 nucleotide sequence: TGTGCCAGCAGTTTAGCGCAAAGCACCGGGGAGCTGTTTTTT.

J is TRBJ2-1 and V is TRBV24-1, with 9 bases fitting TRBD1. This CDR3 is 17 amino acids long. Per germline, CDR1 KGHDR and CDR2 SFDVKD. The ends lost 3 bases at V and 5 bases at J; junction bases unmatched: 10. The CDR3 reads CATSDNSGTGSHNEQFF. CDR3 in DNA: TGTGCCACCAGTGATAACTCCGGGACAGGGTCCCACAATGAGCAGTTCTTC.

CDR3 nucleotide sequence: TGTGCCAGCAGCCCCCTACCTAGCGGGAGAGGCGAGACCCAGTACTTC. It codes for CASSPLPSGRGETQYF. The chain has TRBV3-1 and TRBJ2-5, with TRBD2 identical over 10 bases. The CDR3 has 16 residues. Unmatched junction bases numbered 10, after V lost 4 bases and J lost 5 bases. Looked up from germline, CDR1 is LGHDT and CDR2 is YNNKEL (reference sequence).

V is TRBV27 and J is TRBJ1-1, with TRBD1 matching over 7 bases. The germline V gene encodes CDR1 MNHEY and CDR2 SMNVEV (reference sequence). With 6 bases clipped from V and 0 bases from J, the junction kept 7 bases outside the gene matches. The CDR3 has 15 amino acids. Here the CDR3 reads CASRGQQLLNTEAFF. CDR3 coding DNA: TGTGCCAGCAGGGGACAGCAGTTGCTGAACACTGAAGCTTTCTTT.

This clonotype was seen more than once but under ten times. The rearrangement joins TRBV10-3 to TRBJ1-1; D may be TRBD1 (5 bases). CDR1 ENHRY and CDR2 SYGVKD come from the germline V gene. V gave up 6 bases and J gave up 6 bases, with 11 bases separating them. The CDR3 has 12 residues. CDR3 nucleotides: TGTGCCATCAGCCCAGGGTCTCCTGAAGCTTTCTTT. Residues: CAISPGSPEAFF.

The sample holds a few counts of this clonotype. The chain couples TRBV6-5 to TRBJ1-4; no clear D gene. This CDR3 has 15 amino acids. V shed 0 bases and J shed 12 bases, with 17 bases lying between them. The germline V gene has CDR1 MNHEY and CDR2 SVGAGI. In DNA form, the CDR3 reads TGTGCCAGCAGTTACTCGGGATTTGTGGAGGAAGAACTGTTTTTT. Encoded protein: CASSYSGFVEEELFF.

This clonotype was observed a few times. The J gene is TRBJ1-1, the V gene TRBV29-1; the match to TRBD1 covers 8 bases. V shed 2 bases and J 5 bases; nucleotides not matched to a gene: 7. Germline values: CDR1 SQVTM, CDR2 ANQGSEA. The CDR3 runs 14 residues. CDR3 amino acids: CSVEPHRTGTEAFF. CDR3 sequence (DNA): TGCAGCGTTGAACCCCACAGGACAGGGACTGAAGCTTTCTTT. The full variable domain, rest sourced from reference TRBV29-1 and TRBJ1-1, is SAVISQKPSRDICQRGTSLTIQCQVDSQVTMMFWYRQQPGQSLTLIATANQGSEATYESGFVIDKFPISRPNLTFSTLTVSNMSPEDSSIYLCSVEPHRTGTEAFFGQGTRLTVV.

The rearrangement links TRBV12-3 or TRBV12-4 to TRBJ1-1, with D possibly being TRBD1 (6 bases). This CDR3 is 18 amino acids long. With 3 bases removed from V and 0 bases from J, the gap between germline ends came to 20 bases. CDR3 in amino acids: CASSFPTVEQGMNTEAFF. CDR3 coding DNA: TGTGCCAGCAGTTTCCCGACGGTCGAACAGGGCATGAACACTGAAGCTTTCTTT.